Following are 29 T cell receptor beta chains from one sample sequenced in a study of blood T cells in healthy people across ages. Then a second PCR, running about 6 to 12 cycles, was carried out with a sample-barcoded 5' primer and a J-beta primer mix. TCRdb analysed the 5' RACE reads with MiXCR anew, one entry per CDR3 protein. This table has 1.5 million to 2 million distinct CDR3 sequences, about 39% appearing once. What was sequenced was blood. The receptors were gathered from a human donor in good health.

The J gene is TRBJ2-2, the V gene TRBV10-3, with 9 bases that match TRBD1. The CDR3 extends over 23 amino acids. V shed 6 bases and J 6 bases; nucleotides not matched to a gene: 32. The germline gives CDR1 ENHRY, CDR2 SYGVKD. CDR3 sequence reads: CAIRGSRDRVPSSVIVLPGELFF. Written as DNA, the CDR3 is TGTGCCATCAGAGGCTCCCGGGACAGGGTCCCCTCCTCCGTGATCGTCCTTCCCGGGGAGCTGTTTTTT.

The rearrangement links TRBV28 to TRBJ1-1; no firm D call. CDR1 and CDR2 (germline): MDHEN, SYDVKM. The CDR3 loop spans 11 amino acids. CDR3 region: CATKGQTEAFF. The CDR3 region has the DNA TGTGCTACAAAGGGTCAGACTGAAGCTTTCTTT.

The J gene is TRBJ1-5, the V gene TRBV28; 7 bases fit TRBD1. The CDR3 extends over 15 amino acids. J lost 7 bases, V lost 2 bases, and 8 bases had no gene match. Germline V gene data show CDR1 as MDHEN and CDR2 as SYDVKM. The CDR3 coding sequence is TGTGCCAGCAGTTTAGCGACAGGGAATGGACAGCCCCAGCATTTT. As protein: CASSLATGNGQPQHF. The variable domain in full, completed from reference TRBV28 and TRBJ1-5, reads DVKVTQSSRYLVKRTGEKVFLECVQDMDHENMFWYRQDPGLGLRLIYFSYDVKMKEKGDIPEGYSVSREKKERFSLILESASTNQTSMYLCASSLATGNGQPQHFGDGTRLSIL.

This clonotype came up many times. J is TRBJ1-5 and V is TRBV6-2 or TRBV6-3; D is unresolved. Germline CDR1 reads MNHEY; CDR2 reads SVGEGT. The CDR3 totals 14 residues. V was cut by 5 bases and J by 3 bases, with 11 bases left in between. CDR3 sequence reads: CASSVTFANQPQHF. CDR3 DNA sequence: TGTGCCAGCAGTGTTACATTTGCCAATCAGCCCCAGCATTTT.

CDR3 nucleotides: TGTGCCAGCAGCTCAGAAACCGGGACAGGGGAGACCTACGAGCAGTACTTC. Protein: CASSSETGTGETYEQYF. J is TRBJ2-4 and V is TRBV7-2; TRBD1 aligns across 10 bases. The tail of the sequence fits TRBJ2-7 better, so the J call may be wrong. The CDR3 length is 17 residues. The V gene's germline CDR1 is SGHTA and CDR2 FQGNSA.

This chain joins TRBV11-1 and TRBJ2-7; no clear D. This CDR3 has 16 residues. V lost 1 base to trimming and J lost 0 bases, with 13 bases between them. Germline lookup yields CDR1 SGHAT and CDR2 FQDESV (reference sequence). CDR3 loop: CASSLEDGLSSYEQYF. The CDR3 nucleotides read TGTGCCAGCAGCTTAGAGGACGGGTTAAGCTCCTACGAGCAGTACTTC.

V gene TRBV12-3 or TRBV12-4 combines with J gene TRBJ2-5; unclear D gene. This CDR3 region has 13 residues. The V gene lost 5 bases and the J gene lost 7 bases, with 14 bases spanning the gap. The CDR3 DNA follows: TGTGCCAGCAGTGAAACCCAGACCGGGACCCAGTACTTC. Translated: CASSETQTGTQYF.

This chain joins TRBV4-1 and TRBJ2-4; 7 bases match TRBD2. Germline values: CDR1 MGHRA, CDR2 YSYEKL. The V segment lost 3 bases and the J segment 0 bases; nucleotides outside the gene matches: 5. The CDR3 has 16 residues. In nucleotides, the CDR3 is TGCGCCAGCAGCCAGGGACTACTCGGAGCCAAAAACATTCAGTACTTC. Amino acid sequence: CASSQGLLGAKNIQYF.

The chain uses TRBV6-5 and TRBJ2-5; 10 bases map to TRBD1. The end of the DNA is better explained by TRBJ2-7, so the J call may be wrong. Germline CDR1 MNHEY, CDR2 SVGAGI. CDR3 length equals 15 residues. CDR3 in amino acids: CASQDGTGAPYEQYF. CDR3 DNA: TGTGCCAGCCAAGACGGGACAGGGGCACCCTACGAGCAGTACTTC.

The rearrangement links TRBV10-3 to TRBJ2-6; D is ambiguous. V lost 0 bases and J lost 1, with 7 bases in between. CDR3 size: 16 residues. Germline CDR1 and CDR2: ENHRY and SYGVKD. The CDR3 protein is CAISESGRSGANVLTF. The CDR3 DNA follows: TGTGCCATCAGTGAGTCGGGAAGGTCTGGGGCCAACGTCCTGACTTTC.

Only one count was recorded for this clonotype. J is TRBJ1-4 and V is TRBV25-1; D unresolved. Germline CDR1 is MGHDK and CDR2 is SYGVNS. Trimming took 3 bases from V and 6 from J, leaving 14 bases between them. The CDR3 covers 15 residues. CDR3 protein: CASSDQRGRDEKLFF. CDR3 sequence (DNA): TGTGCCAGCAGTGATCAGCGTGGGAGGGATGAAAAACTGTTTTTT.

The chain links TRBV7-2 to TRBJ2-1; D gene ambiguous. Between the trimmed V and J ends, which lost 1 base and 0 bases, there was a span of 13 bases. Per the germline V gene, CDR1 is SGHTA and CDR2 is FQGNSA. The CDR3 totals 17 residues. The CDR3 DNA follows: TGTGCCAGCAGCTTAGGTGCTGGGGAATACTCCTACAATGAGCAGTTCTTC. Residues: CASSLGAGEYSYNEQFF.

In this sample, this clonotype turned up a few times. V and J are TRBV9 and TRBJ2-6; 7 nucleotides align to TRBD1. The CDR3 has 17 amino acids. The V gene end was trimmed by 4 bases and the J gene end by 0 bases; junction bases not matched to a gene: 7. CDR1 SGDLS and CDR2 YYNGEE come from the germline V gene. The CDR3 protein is CASSPTGPLSGANVLTF. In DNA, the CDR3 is TGTGCCAGCAGCCCGACAGGGCCCCTCTCTGGGGCCAACGTCCTGACTTTC.

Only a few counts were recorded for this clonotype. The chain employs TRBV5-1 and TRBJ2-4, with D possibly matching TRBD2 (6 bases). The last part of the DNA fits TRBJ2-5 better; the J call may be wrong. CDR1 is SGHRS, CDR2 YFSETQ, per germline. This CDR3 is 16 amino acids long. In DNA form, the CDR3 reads TGCGCCAGCAGCTTGGCACCTAGTGGGGGAGGAGAGACCCAGTACTTC. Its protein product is CASSLAPSGGGETQYF.

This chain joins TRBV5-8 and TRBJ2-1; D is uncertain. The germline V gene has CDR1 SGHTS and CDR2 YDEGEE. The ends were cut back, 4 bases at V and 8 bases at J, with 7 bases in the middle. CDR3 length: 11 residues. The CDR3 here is CASSVNDEQFF. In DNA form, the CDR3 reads TGTGCCAGCAGCGTTAATGATGAGCAGTTCTTC.

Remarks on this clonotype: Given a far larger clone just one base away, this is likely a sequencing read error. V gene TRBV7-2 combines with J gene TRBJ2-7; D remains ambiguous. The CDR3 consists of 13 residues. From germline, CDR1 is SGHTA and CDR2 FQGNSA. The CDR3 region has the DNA TGTGCCAGCAGCTTAACGGCCAGCTACGAGCGGTACTTC. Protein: CASSLTASYERYF. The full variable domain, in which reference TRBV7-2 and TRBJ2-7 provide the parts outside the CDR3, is GAGVSQSPSNKVTEKGKDVELRCDPISGHTALYWYRQSLGQGLEFLIYFQGNSAPDKSGLPSDRFSAERTGGSVSTLTIQRTQQEDSAVYLCASSLTASYERYFGPGTRLTVT.

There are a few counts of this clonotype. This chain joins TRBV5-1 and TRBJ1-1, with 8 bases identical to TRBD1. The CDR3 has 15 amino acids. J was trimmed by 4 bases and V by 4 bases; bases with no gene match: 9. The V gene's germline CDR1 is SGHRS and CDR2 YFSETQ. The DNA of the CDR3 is TGCGCCAGCAGCGCCGAATGGACAGGGATCACTGAAGCTTTCTTT. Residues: CASSAEWTGITEAFF.

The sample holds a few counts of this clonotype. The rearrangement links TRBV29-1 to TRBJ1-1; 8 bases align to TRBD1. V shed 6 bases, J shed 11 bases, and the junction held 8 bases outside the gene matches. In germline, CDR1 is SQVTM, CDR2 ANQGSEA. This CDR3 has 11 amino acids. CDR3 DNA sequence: TGCAGCGTCGACAGGGGTAGTAGCGCTTTCTTT. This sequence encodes CSVDRGSSAFF.

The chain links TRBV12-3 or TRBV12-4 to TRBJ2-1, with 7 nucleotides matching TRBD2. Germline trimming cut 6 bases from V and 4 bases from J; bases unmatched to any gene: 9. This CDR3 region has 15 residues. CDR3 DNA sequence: TGTGCCAGCAGACCTAGCGGAGCAAGTTACAATGAGCAGTTCTTC. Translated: CASRPSGASYNEQFF.

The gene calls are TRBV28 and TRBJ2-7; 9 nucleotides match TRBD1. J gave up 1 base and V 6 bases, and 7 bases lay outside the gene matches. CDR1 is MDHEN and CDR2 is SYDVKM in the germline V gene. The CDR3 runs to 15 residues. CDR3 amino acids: CASRGGGQGSYEQYF. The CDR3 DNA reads TGTGCCAGCAGGGGGGGTGGACAGGGGTCCTACGAGCAGTACTTC.

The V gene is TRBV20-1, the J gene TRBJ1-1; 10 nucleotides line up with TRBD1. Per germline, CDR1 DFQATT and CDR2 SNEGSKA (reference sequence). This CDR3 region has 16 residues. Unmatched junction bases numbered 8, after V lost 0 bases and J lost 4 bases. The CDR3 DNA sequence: TGCAGTGCTAGAGATTCCAGGACAGGGGGTTCCACTGAAGCTTTCTTT. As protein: CSARDSRTGGSTEAFF.

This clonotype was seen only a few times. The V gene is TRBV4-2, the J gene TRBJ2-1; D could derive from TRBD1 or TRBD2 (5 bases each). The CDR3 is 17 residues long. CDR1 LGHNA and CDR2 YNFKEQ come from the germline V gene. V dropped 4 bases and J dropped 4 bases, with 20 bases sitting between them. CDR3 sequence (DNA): TGTGCCAGCAGCCGGGCCGTGGGCTCTGAGGGGTACAATGAGCAGTTCTTC. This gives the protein CASSRAVGSEGYNEQFF.

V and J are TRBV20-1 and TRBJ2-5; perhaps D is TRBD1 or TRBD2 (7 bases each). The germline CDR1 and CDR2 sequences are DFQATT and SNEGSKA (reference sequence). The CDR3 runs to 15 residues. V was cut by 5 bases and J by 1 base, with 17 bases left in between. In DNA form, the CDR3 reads TGCAGTGCTGAGGGGGGGGGACAGTCCCAAGAGACCCAGTACTTC. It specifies CSAEGGGQSQETQYF.

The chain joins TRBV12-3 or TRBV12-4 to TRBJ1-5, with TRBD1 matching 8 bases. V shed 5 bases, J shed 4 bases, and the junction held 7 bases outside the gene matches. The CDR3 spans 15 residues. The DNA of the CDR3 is TGTGCCAGCAGTCGCCGGACAGGGAGTAATCAGCCCCAGCATTTT. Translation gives CASSRRTGSNQPQHF.

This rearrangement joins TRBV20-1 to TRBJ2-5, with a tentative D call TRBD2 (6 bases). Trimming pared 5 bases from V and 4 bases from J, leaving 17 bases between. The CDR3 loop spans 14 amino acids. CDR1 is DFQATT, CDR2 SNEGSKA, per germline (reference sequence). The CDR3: CSAQDRGGRETQYF. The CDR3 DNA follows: TGCAGTGCTCAGGATCGGGGAGGTCGAGAGACCCAGTACTTC.

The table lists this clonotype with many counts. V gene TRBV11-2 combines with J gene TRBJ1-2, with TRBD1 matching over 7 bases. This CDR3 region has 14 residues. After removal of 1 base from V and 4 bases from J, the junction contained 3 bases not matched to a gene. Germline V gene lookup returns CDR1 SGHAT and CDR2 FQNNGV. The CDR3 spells CASSLAPGGYGYTF. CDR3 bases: TGTGCCAGCAGCTTAGCACCAGGGGGCTATGGCTACACCTTC.

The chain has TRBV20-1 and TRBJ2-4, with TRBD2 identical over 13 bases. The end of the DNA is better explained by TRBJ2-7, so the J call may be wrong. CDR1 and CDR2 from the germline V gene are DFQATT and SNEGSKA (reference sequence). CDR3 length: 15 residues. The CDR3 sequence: CSAKAPGLAGNEQYF. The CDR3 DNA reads TGCAGTGCTAAAGCCCCGGGACTAGCGGGAAACGAGCAGTACTTC.

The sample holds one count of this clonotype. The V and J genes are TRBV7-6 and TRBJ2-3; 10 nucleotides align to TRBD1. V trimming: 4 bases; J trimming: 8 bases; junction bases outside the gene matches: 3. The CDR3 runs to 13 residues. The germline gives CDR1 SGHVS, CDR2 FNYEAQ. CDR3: CASSSRTGGTQYF. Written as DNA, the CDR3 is TGTGCCAGCAGCTCCCGGACAGGGGGTACGCAGTATTTT.

The CDR3 region is CASSSVGPHVETQYF. CDR3 in DNA: TGCGCCAGCAGCTCGGTAGGACCCCACGTAGAGACCCAGTACTTC. The V gene is TRBV5-1, the J gene TRBJ2-5; D gene uncertain. The CDR3 has 15 amino acids. Trimming pared 3 bases from V and 4 bases from J, leaving 16 bases between. The germline V gene encodes CDR1 SGHRS and CDR2 YFSETQ.